The following is a T cell receptor (beta chain) sequence with its context. Its antigen is unknown. Qualities for individual bases were not recorded, and no much larger clone is one base off. CDR3 length: 12 amino acids, cysteine to phenylalanine. Just CDR3 DNA is preserved here, 36 bases in frame from base 1. Looking up the germline V gene yields CDR1 KGHSH and CDR2 LQKENI. Trimming costs V 5 bases and J 3 bases, and their ends lie 7 bases apart. The sample is drawn from a study of blood T cell repertoires in COVID-19 (dated by TCRdb to between 2020 and 2021). The study in broad terms: Collaborator samples came from the United States, Italy and Spain and covered acute and convalescent phases of COVID-19. The material from the prospective study consisted of cDNA or gDNA derived from T cells, B-cell-depleted T cells, or PBMCs. Deeply sampled blood TCRbeta repertoires from subjects exposed to, actively infected with, or recovered from COVID-19 were included in the dataset. The repertoires were released in a freely available public database intended as a resource for research on the immune response to SARS-CoV-2. The samples were drawn from the first 160 participants of the ongoing ImmuneRACE study and from 1,200 or so subjects provided by 6 global collaborators. Nearly every sample came with metadata listing a de-identified subject ID, COVID-19 status, age in years and sex. Where HLA class I and class II types were available, the types were taken from metadata supplied by the sample provider, not from assay-based typing.

The immunoSEQ Assay, a bias-controlled multiplex PCR, was used to amplify TCRbeta CDR3 regions from genomic DNA. As for the authors' bioinformatics: The number of nucleated cells in each sample was estimated from the amplification of reference gene primers within the assay. To quantify the absolute abundance of each unique TCRbeta CDR3 rearrangement, sequence reads were collapsed and filtered. Productive Simpson clonality was computed per sample as the square root of Simpson's diversity index over productive rearrangements. This is the immuneACCESS table as TCRdb keeps it, with only in-frame sequences that have V and J called. A part of the clones is gone; compared with another copy, unresolved V genes explain less than half, and the rest is unexplained. From that table come the V and J calls and clone size; the DNA was used to work out D and trimming. This sample has about 260,000 clones in its table, and about 89% of those were observed once. The ten largest clonotypes hold approximately 9.4% of the sample.

A second Seattle source provided samples from volunteer blood donors who had recovered from COVID-19. The collaborating institutions used their own protocols to collect whole blood in K2EDTA tubes. Collaborator samples were shipped for TCRbeta analysis as frozen whole blood, isolated PBMCs, or DNA extracted from either sample type. The paper as a whole reports these results and caveats: The amount of clinical and demographic metadata varied by source and participant and was provided uncurated.

The receptor was derived from a man aged 40-50 years who had recovered from COVID-19. The chain is assembled from TRBV18 and TRBJ2-5; the D gene is perhaps TRBD1, from 6 matching bases. Source material: peripheral blood. The DNA sequence follows: TGTGCCAGCTCAGCAGGGGAAGAGACCCAGTACTTC. The encoded protein is CASSAGEETQYF.